These T cell receptor beta chains were read from a single sample in a study of T cells in Graves' hyperthyroidism and ophthalmopathy. TCRdb re-called the multiplex PCR reads through MiXCR, storing one row per CDR3 protein. The sample has around 530,000 distinct CDR3 sequences, roughly 17% seen once. Sequencing was done on a sample of blood. The receptors were gathered from a woman aged 18-29 years with Graves' ophthalmopathy. Each CDR3 is given without its conserved first and last residue. Clone size is shown for a subset of rows, as once, few, many or a class of expanded clone.

J,V,size,CDR3
TRBJ2-1,TRBV13,many,ASSLGLAGIIEQF
TRBJ1-4,TRBV25-1,-,ASSWQGDEKLF
TRBJ2-3,TRBV3-1,many,ASSQDHVRASSFLQDYTQY
TRBJ1-2,TRBV10-3,many,AIRRTGEGQGYT
TRBJ1-2,TRBV6-1,many,ASSEGGSNYGYT
TRBJ1-1,TRBV28,many,ASSPSGTGNTEAF
TRBJ1-6,TRBV12-3/TRBV12-4,many,ASRVGSNSPLH
TRBJ1-6,TRBV7-2,-,ASRRDRVRKPLH
TRBJ1-1,TRBV28,many,ASRRAGGNTEAF
TRBJ2-3,TRBV28,many,ASRGLVGTDTQY
TRBJ1-6,TRBV5-4,-,ASSQAQGNNSPLH
TRBJ2-1,TRBV12-3/TRBV12-4,many,ASSRRLGLSYNEQF
TRBJ2-5,TRBV7-3,many,ASSLRAPTGGETQY
TRBJ2-3,TRBV28,-,ASSSPPSGPSTDTQY
TRBJ2-1,TRBV6-1,-,ASSEALGSGNEQF
TRBJ2-5,TRBV7-2,-,ASSTWDGGPRETQY
TRBJ2-6,TRBV19,few,ASSGQGAPRGANVLT
TRBJ2-7,TRBV28,many,ASSFLASSGSISEQY
TRBJ2-5,TRBV6-1,many,ASSGTSGTAETQY
TRBJ2-1,TRBV12-3/TRBV12-4,many,ASSRRGMGLVSYNEQF
TRBJ1-1,TRBV3-1,many,ASSQGTVMNTEAF
TRBJ1-5,TRBV19,-,ASKVGNQPQH
TRBJ1-5,TRBV6-1,-,ASHMTGGGQPQH
TRBJ1-1,TRBV29-1,many,SVAADGELNTEAF
TRBJ2-5,TRBV18,-,ASSSQTGKETQY
TRBJ1-5,TRBV5-8,-,ASSSLHPGQNYDQPQH
TRBJ1-5,TRBV7-9,few,ASSASGNNQPQH
TRBJ2-3,TRBV25-1,many,ASSAGTGNTDTQY
TRBJ2-1,TRBV7-2,once,ASSSRTGFSEQF
TRBJ1-1,TRBV7-9,many,ASSATTKNTEAF
TRBJ2-3,TRBV28,many,ASSDRSRRTDTQY
TRBJ2-3,TRBV6-1,-,ASSYLAGSTDTQY
TRBJ2-3,TRBV3-1,many,ASSQDFSRRDTQY
TRBJ1-2,TRBV6-1,-,ASTSDETPVQVGYT
TRBJ2-1,TRBV7-8,many,ASSPDLSSYNEQF
TRBJ2-2,TRBV30,-,AWSPRRTGELF
TRBJ2-1,TRBV6-2/TRBV6-3,-,AGSLAGGRDEQF
TRBJ2-7,TRBV7-2,many,ASSLDRGIDEQY
TRBJ1-1,TRBV7-9,many,ASSLTRGQAEAF
TRBJ2-1,TRBV30,many,AWIWHNEQF
TRBJ2-1,TRBV20-1,-,SALGLGRNEQF
TRBJ2-7,TRBV14,many,ASSQGTGLLGEQY
TRBJ1-1,TRBV19,-,ASSFSGGKNTEAF
TRBJ1-6,TRBV27,-,ASSLVGTAGPLH
TRBJ2-7,TRBV5-5,-,ASSSWTGAAQY
TRBJ1-2,TRBV25-1,few,ASSAGDGNYGYT
TRBJ1-1,TRBV6-5,few,ASSYEAGVGTEAF
TRBJ1-1,TRBV6-1,few,ASTGQANTEAF
TRBJ2-1,TRBV28,many,ASSFSGLAFNEQF
TRBJ1-1,TRBV7-9,many,ASSPQKNTEAF
TRBJ1-4,TRBV28,-,ASSLWAGGDEKLF
TRBJ1-1,TRBV2,many,ASTASWGALEAF
TRBJ2-5,TRBV7-2,-,ASSLNSRETQY
TRBJ2-5,TRBV15,few,ATRQGRIQETQY
TRBJ1-2,TRBV27,-,ASSLSDGRHYGYT
TRBJ2-3,TRBV7-9,-,ASSLGLAGVPTDTQY
TRBJ2-4,TRBV5-1,-,ASSLGTPLDIQY
TRBJ2-7,TRBV20-1,few,SAEGLAGMTYEQY